Below are 13 T cell receptor beta chains sequenced from a single sample in a study of preoperative IRX-2 immunotherapy in early breast cancer. TCRdb's table, derived via immunoSEQ multiplex PCR, lists solely in-frame clones and lacks some. The sample has around 88,000 clones; about nine tenths are singletons. Treatment specified: preoperative locoregional IRX-2 cytokine immunotherapy. Sample: tumor tissue, taken after IRX-2 immunotherapy. All receptors derive from a human donor with breast cancer.

The chain is built from TRBV7-6 and TRBJ1-3; TRBD1 aligns across 7 bases. The CDR3 length is 15 residues. Unmatched junction bases numbered 4, after V lost 1 base and J lost 4 bases. Germline V lookup: CDR1 SGHVS, CDR2 FNYEAQ. The CDR3 DNA sequence: TGTGCCAGCAGCTTAGGACAGGGACCCGGAAACACCATATATTTT. It encodes CASSLGQGPGNTIYF.

The gene calls are TRBV7-4 and TRBJ1-1; TRBD1 is a possible D gene (5 bases). The CDR3 has 14 amino acids. Between the trimmed V and J ends, which lost 5 bases and 4 bases, there was a span of 14 bases. Germline CDR1 reads SGHVT; CDR2 reads SQSDAQ. CDR3 DNA sequence: TGTGCCAGCAGCATTGCCACGGGGGGCACTGAAGCTTTCTTT. It is translated as CASSIATGGTEAFF.

The J gene is TRBJ2-5, the V gene TRBV1; the table's D call of TRBD1 was not tested on the DNA. TRBV1 corresponds to a pseudogene. The CDR3 covers 13 residues. CDR3 bases: TGCGCCAGCAGCCAAGATAACAGGGAGACCCAGTACTTC. Translating it yields CASSQDNRETQYF.

This chain uses TRBV5-1 with TRBJ2-7; weak D call: TRBD1 (6 bases). Trimming removed 3 bases at V and 3 bases at J, with 25 bases between. Germline lookup yields CDR1 SGHRS and CDR2 YFSETQ. The CDR3 totals 18 residues. The CDR3 nucleotides are TGCGCCAGCAGCTCCTCATTTATATACAGGGTTTTTGGCTACGAGCAGTACTTC. It specifies CASSSSFIYRVFGYEQYF.

This clone was recorded once. The rearrangement joins TRBV18 to TRBJ1-1, with D possibly being TRBD1 (6 bases). The CDR3 runs to 16 residues. The germline V gene has CDR1 KGHSH and CDR2 LQKENI. V dropped 0 bases and J dropped 1 base, with 12 bases sitting between them. The DNA for the CDR3 is TGTGCCAGCTCACCACCGATTTGGGGACAGAACACTGAAGCTTTCTTT. Its protein product is CASSPPIWGQNTEAFF.

This chain links TRBV19 with TRBJ1-6; 8 bases map to TRBD1. CDR1 and CDR2 (germline): LNHDA, SQIVND (reference sequence). With V trimmed by 0 bases and J by 10 bases, 11 bases remained unmatched. The CDR3 spans 17 residues. The CDR3 region has the DNA TGTGCCAGTAGTATAGATCTGGTTCCAGGGGGCTCCTCACCCCTCCACTTT. It encodes CASSIDLVPGGSSPLHF.

The chain employs TRBV28 and TRBJ1-2; D is unclear. Germline V CDR1 and CDR2: MDHEN, SYDVKM. Trimming stripped 6 bases from V and 4 bases from J, with 18 bases between. The CDR3 runs 15 residues. CDR3 amino acids: CASRPTGSGSYGYTF. The CDR3 region has the DNA TGTGCCAGCAGGCCGACCGGGAGCGGGAGCTATGGCTACACCTTC.

The CDR3 loop reads CATSPWPGTGPYEQYF. For the CDR3, the DNA is TGTGCCACCAGTCCCTGGCCCGGGACAGGCCCCTACGAGCAGTACTTC. J is TRBJ2-7 and V is TRBV15; 8 bases map to TRBD1. With 6 bases clipped from V and 2 bases from J, the junction kept 12 bases outside the gene matches. CDR1 and CDR2 (germline): LNHNV, YYDKDF (reference sequence). The length of the CDR3 is 16 residues.

The rearrangement links TRBV11-3 to TRBJ1-2; 9 nucleotides match TRBD1. The CDR3 has 14 residues. CDR1 is SGHNT and CDR2 is YENEEA in the germline V gene. The trim removed 5 bases at V and 3 bases at J, leaving 4 bases unmatched. CDR3 loop: CASSTRTGDYGYTF. DNA of the CDR3: TGTGCCAGCAGCACCAGGACAGGGGACTATGGCTACACCTTC.

This rearrangement joins TRBV5-1 to TRBJ2-2, with 9 positions matching TRBD1. CDR1 SGHRS and CDR2 YFSETQ come from the germline V gene. The CDR3 consists of 15 residues. The trim removed 5 bases at V and 2 bases at J, leaving 4 bases unmatched. This chain's CDR3 is CASSRDRANTGELFF. CDR3 nucleotide sequence: TGCGCCAGCAGTCGGGACAGGGCAAACACCGGGGAGCTGTTTTTT.

The J gene is TRBJ1-4, the V gene TRBV5-1; 7 bases line up with TRBD1. CDR1 is SGHRS and CDR2 is YFSETQ in the germline V gene. This CDR3 has 16 amino acids. J was trimmed by 0 bases and V by 5 bases; bases with no gene match: 7. CDR3 sequence: CASRPNGQATNEKLFF. The DNA for the CDR3 is TGCGCCAGCAGACCGAACGGACAGGCAACTAATGAAAAACTGTTTTTT.

This clone was observed a single time. The chain is built from TRBV19 and TRBJ2-7, with TRBD2 as a possible D gene (7 bases). This CDR3 is 14 amino acids long. Trimming pared 3 bases from V and 1 base from J, leaving 10 bases between. The V gene's germline CDR1 is LNHDA and CDR2 SQIVND (reference sequence). The CDR3 reads CASSMGGTSYEQYF. DNA of the CDR3: TGTGCCAGTAGTATGGGGGGGACATCCTACGAGCAGTACTTC.

V gene TRBV10-2 combines with J gene TRBJ2-1, with 8 bases lining up with TRBD2. Losses at the gene ends were 4 bases for V and 4 bases for J; bases not matched to a gene: 3. This CDR3 spans 14 amino acids. Per germline, CDR1 WSHSY and CDR2 SAAADI. CDR3 bases: TGCGCCAGCAGTGGGTTAGCGGGGTACAATGAGCAGTTCTTC. Protein product: CASSGLAGYNEQFF.